The T cell receptor beta chain described here comes from a study of blood T cell repertoires in COVID-19. On the study more broadly: Donors in the United States, Italy and Spain gave samples during acute or convalescent COVID-19. PBMCs, B-cell-depleted T cells, or T cells were the source of the cDNA or gDNA that made up the material.

Trimming took 3 bases from V and 4 from J, leaving 12 bases between them. The CDR3 is 15 residues long. Germline V lookup: CDR1 KGHSH, CDR2 LQKENI. The data were produced by immunoSEQ multiplex PCR, yet TCRdb's version contains in-frame clones alone and is incomplete. The data hold about 120,000 clones, with roughly 87% observed a single time. The sequenced sample was peripheral blood. This receptor was identified in a man older than 75 with acute or convalescent COVID-19. This chain connects TRBV18 to TRBJ1-4; possible D gene TRBD1, 6 bases. The CDR3 reads CASSPPGTLNEKLFF. The CDR3 nucleotides read TGTGCCAGCTCACCGCCCGGGACACTTAATGAAAAACTGTTTTTT.